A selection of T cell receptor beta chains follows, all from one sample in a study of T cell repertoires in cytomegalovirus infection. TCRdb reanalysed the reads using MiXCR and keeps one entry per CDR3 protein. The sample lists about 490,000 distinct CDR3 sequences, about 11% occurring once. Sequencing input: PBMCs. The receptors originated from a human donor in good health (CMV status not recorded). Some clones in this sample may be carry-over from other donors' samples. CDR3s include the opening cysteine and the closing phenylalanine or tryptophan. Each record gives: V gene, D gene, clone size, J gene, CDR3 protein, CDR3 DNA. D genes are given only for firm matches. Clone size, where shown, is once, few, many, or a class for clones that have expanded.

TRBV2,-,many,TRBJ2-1,CASSAPDSSYNEQFF,TGTGCCAGCAGTGCACCAGATTCCTCCTACAATGAGCAGTTCTTC
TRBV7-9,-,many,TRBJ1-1,CASSLDSGATEAFF,TGTGCCAGCAGCTTAGATTCGGGGGCCACTGAAGCTTTCTTT
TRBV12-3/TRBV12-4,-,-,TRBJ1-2,CASSSPPGYTF,TGTGCCAGCAGTTCTCCCCCTGGCTACACCTTC
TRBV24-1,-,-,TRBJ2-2,CATSDHRTVSGELFF,TGTGCCACCAGTGACCATCGAACGGTATCCGGGGAGCTGTTTTTT
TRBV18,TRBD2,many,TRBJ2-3,CASSSLAGDTDTQYF,TGTGCCAGCAGCTCACTAGCGGGGGACACAGATACGCAGTATTTT
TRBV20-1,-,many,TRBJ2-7,CSARDGQGRTYEQYF,TGCAGTGCTAGAGATGGTCAGGGAAGGACCTACGAGCAGTACTTC
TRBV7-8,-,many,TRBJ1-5,CASSALGRDIYSNQPQHF,TGTGCCAGCAGCGCCCTGGGTAGAGACATTTATAGCAATCAGCCCCAGCATTTT
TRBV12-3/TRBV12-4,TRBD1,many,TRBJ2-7,CASSTRQGARYEQYF,TGTGCCAGCAGCACCCGACAGGGGGCACGGTACGAGCAGTACTTC
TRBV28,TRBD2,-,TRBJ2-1,CASTTSGTSFSEQFF,TGTGCCAGCACGACCTCCGGGACTAGTTTCTCTGAGCAGTTCTTC
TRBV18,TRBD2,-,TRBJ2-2,CASSREGLAGELFF,TGTGCCAGCTCAAGGGAGGGCCTCGCCGGGGAGCTGTTTTTT
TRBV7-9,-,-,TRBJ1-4,CASSSSIQSNEKLFF,TGTGCCAGCAGCTCGAGTATTCAGTCTAATGAAAAACTGTTTTTT
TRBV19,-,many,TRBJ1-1,CATVGNTEAFF,TGTGCCACAGTAGGGAACACTGAAGCTTTCTTT
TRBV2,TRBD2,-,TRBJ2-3,CASRTGRTDTQYF,TGTGCCAGCAGGACCGGGAGGACAGATACGCAGTATTTT
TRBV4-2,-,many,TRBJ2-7,CASSQDWRPDDEQYF,TGTGCCAGCAGCCAAGATTGGAGGCCAGATGACGAGCAGTACTTC
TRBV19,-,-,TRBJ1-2,CACTFNGGEDYGYTF,TGTGCCTGTACCTTTAATGGAGGGGAGGACTATGGCTACACCTTC
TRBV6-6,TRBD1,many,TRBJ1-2,CASSPGQGRTNYGYTF,TGTGCCAGCAGCCCGGGACAGGGGAGAACTAACTATGGCTACACCTTC
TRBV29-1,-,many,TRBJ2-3,CSVVGTDTQYF,TGCAGCGTTGTGGGAACAGATACGCAGTATTTT
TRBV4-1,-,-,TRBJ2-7,CASTTSAMGSYEQYF,TGCGCCAGCACCACCTCTGCCATGGGGTCCTACGAGCAGTACTTC
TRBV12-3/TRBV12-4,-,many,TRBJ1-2,CASSLYRDGYTF,TGTGCCAGCAGTTTGTACAGGGATGGCTACACCTTC
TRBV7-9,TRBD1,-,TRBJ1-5,CASSGDRARNQPQHF,TGTGCCAGCAGCGGGGACAGGGCGAGGAATCAGCCCCAGCATTTT
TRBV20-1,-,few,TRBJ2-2,CSAVWVAGELFF,TGCAGTGCCGTATGGGTCGCCGGGGAGCTGTTTTTT
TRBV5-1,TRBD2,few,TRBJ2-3,CASSSSPGLGTDTQYF,TGCGCCAGCAGTTCTAGCCCGGGACTAGGAACAGATACGCAGTATTTT
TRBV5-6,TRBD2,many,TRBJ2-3,CASSLAGGTRTDTQYF,TGTGCCAGCAGCTTGGCGGGAGGGACTCGCACAGATACGCAGTATTTT
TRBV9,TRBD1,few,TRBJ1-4,CASSPRDRNIEKLFF,TGTGCCAGCAGCCCGCGGGACAGGAACATTGAAAAACTGTTTTTT
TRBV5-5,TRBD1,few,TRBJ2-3,CASEVLGQGIDTQYF,TGTGCCAGCGAGGTTCTGGGACAGGGGATAGATACGCAGTATTTT
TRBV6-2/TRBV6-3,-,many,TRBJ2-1,CASSYGGVNEQFF,TGTGCCAGCAGTTACGGGGGAGTCAATGAGCAGTTCTTC
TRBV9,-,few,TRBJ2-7,CASSAGGLLPTYEQYF,TGTGCCAGCAGCGCCGGTGGACTCCTCCCGACCTACGAGCAGTACTTC
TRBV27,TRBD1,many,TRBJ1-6,CASSSPGQGNSPLHF,TGTGCCAGCAGTTCCCCGGGACAGGGTAATTCACCCCTCCACTTT
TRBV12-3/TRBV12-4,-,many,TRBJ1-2,CASSLSASYGYTF,TGTGCCAGCAGTTTAAGCGCAAGCTATGGCTACACCTTC
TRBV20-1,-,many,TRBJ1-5,CSAMTAGYSNQPQHF,TGCAGTGCCATGACAGCCGGGTATAGCAATCAGCCCCAGCATTTT
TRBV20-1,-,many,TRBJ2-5,CSACPGALEQETQYF,TGCAGTGCTTGTCCGGGGGCACTAGAGCAAGAGACCCAGTACTTC
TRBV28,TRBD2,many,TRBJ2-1,CASSFFGRGAEQFF,TGTGCCAGCAGTTTTTTCGGGAGGGGGGCTGAGCAGTTCTTC
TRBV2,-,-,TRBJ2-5,CASGRPWVGETQYF,TGTGCCAGCGGAAGACCCTGGGTTGGGGAGACCCAGTACTTC
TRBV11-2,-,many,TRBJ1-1,CASSVGYTAEAFF,TGTGCCAGCAGCGTAGGTTACACCGCCGAAGCTTTCTTT
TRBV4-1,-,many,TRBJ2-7,CASSQESRATYEQYF,TGCGCCAGCAGCCAAGAATCGAGGGCGACCTACGAGCAGTACTTC
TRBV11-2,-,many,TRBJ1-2,CASSLANSYGYTF,TGTGCCAGCAGCTTAGCTAACAGCTATGGCTACACCTTC
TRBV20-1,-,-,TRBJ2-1,CSASTLEGSYNEQFF,TGCAGTGCTAGTACCCTAGAAGGATCCTACAATGAGCAGTTCTTC
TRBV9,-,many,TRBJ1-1,CASSLTGMDTEAFF,TGTGCCAGCAGCCTTACAGGGATGGACACTGAAGCTTTCTTT
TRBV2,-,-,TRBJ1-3,CASSEDRSPGNTIYF,TGTGCCAGCAGTGAAGACAGGTCTCCAGGAAACACCATATATTTT
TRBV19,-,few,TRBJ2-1,CASSMLNEQFF,TGTGCCAGTAGTATGCTCAATGAGCAGTTCTTC
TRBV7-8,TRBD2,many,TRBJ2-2,CASSLRLADTGELFF,TGTGCCAGCAGCTTGCGGCTAGCGGACACCGGGGAGCTGTTTTTT
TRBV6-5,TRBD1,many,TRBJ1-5,CASRPDPGTASNQPQHF,TGTGCCAGCAGACCCGATCCCGGGACAGCTAGCAATCAGCCCCAGCATTTT
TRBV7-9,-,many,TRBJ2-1,CASSLRKEADDNEQFF,TGTGCCAGCAGCTTAAGAAAAGAGGCTGATGACAATGAGCAGTTCTTC
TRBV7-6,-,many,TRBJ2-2,CASSLGRQNTGELFF,TGTGCCAGCAGCTTAGGAAGACAGAACACCGGGGAGCTGTTTTTT
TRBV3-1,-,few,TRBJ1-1,CASSQDITGRTREAFF,TGTGCCAGCAGCCAAGATATCACAGGTCGTACCCGTGAAGCTTTCTTT
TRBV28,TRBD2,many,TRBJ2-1,CASSLTSGRGQFF,TGTGCCAGCAGTCTTACTAGCGGCAGGGGGCAGTTCTTC
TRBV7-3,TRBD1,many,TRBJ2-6,CASSLTLTGRDHSGANVLTF,TGTGCCAGCAGCTTAACGTTGACAGGGAGAGACCACTCTGGGGCCAACGTCCTGACTTTC
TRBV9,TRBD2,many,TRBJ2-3,CASSVTSGTGDTQYF,TGTGCCAGCAGCGTGACTAGCGGGACCGGAGATACGCAGTATTTT